This note documents a single TCR beta chain sequence. Participants were aged roughly 18 to 100 years from 20 to 30 US areas. Cohort allocation depended upon clinical history that participants reported. The junction had 12 bases not matched to a gene; V was cut back by 0 bases and J by 4 bases. The length of the CDR3 is 17 residues. The germline V gene has CDR1 SGDLS and CDR2 YYNGEE. The entry originates in a study of blood T cell repertoires in COVID-19. Across the study: T cells, B-cell-depleted T cells, or PBMCs supplied cDNA or gDNA.

As processed by the authors: Amplification with reference gene primers provided the estimates of nucleated cell counts. Using immunoSEQ multiplex PCR, the repertoire was profiled, and TCRdb retains in-frame clones only, with some absent. That table supplies the V and J calls and clone size; D and trimming were determined from the DNA. The profile covers 300,000 to 500,000 clones, with over 75% appearing a single time and over 0.9% taken by the ten largest. Sequences were obtained from PBMCs or T cells enriched from blood (not recorded which). This TCR derives from a woman aged 25 to 45 with acute COVID-19. J is TRBJ1-1 and V is TRBV9; 7 bases are a match to TRBD1. DNA of the CDR3: TGTGCCAGCAGCGTAGACAGGGGTCAGGGGATCGGCACTGAAGCTTTCTTT. Translating gives CASSVDRGQGIGTEAFF.